The sequence of this T cell receptor (beta chain) was determined in a study of blood T cell repertoires in COVID-19. Data came from immunoSEQ multiplex PCR; TCRdb stores just in-frame clones and leaves some out. The table has fewer than 300,000 clones, 70% to 90% seen once. In germline, CDR1 is GTSNPN, CDR2 SVGIG (reference sequence). This CDR3 spans 15 amino acids. V was clipped by 6 bases and J by 7 bases; unmatched bases: 14. This chain joins TRBV30 and TRBJ2-7, with 11 bases lining up with TRBD1. The sample consisted of peripheral blood. This clonotype was obtained from a woman younger than 45 with acute or convalescent COVID-19. The CDR3 spells CACPTPDRGLGEQYF. In nucleotides, the CDR3 is TGTGCCTGTCCTACGCCGGACAGGGGGCTAGGGGAGCAGTACTTC.